The rows below give T cell receptor beta chains drawn from one sample of a study of blood T cell repertoires in COVID-19. Produced via immunoSEQ multiplex PCR; TCRdb's table is partial and in-frame only. This sample carries roughly 70,000 clones, about nine tenths of them seen once, and the ten largest clones take 1.3% to 1.5%. Sequenced: peripheral blood. The receptors come from a man aged 50 or older with acute or convalescent COVID-19. The CDR3 runs from the conserved cysteine through the conserved F or W.

V gene: TRBV6-6
J gene: TRBJ2-7
CDR3 protein: CASSYEASGMSEQYF

V gene: TRBV6-5
J gene: TRBJ2-1
CDR3 protein: CASSPSLTSWNEQFF

V gene: TRBV11-2
J gene: TRBJ2-1
CDR3 protein: CASSLEGTTLGAEQFF

V gene: TRBV27
J gene: TRBJ1-2
CDR3 protein: CASAPAGFNYGYTF

V gene: TRBV7-3
J gene: TRBJ2-5
CDR3 protein: CASSLTGTGASETQYF

V gene: TRBV28
J gene: TRBJ2-3
CDR3 protein: CASSSHSGETDTQYF

V gene: TRBV3-1/TRBV3-2
J gene: TRBJ1-3
CDR3 protein: CASSQVAPGNTIYF

V gene: TRBV30
J gene: TRBJ2-3
CDR3 protein: CAWSVRRLAGNTDTQYF

V gene: TRBV19
J gene: TRBJ2-1
CDR3 protein: CASSNGLPQQFF

V gene: TRBV6-5
J gene: TRBJ1-2
CDR3 protein: CASSLQGGYTF

V gene: TRBV7-9
J gene: TRBJ1-6
CDR3 protein: CASSSGGWKDSPLHF

V gene: TRBV5-4
J gene: TRBJ2-3
CDR3 protein: CASSWGGGGTDTQYF

V gene: TRBV5-1
J gene: TRBJ1-6
CDR3 protein: CASATGTLNSPLHF

V gene: TRBV5-4
J gene: TRBJ1-2
CDR3 protein: CASSLSVDSAYGYTF

V gene: TRBV7-9
J gene: TRBJ2-1
CDR3 protein: CASSFDRIYNEQFF

V gene: TRBV29-1
J gene: TRBJ1-1
CDR3 protein: CSVGQGGEAFF

V gene: TRBV4-3
J gene: TRBJ2-3
CDR3 protein: CASSQVGLAGAGDTQYF

V gene: TRBV27
J gene: TRBJ2-1
CDR3 protein: CASSLIAGGPFNEQFF

V gene: TRBV5-5
J gene: TRBJ2-5
CDR3 protein: CASSRPPGQGQETQYF

V gene: TRBV7-9
J gene: TRBJ2-1
CDR3 protein: CASSLALRTRLVDEQFF

V gene: TRBV6-6
J gene: TRBJ1-1
CDR3 protein: CASSNPGQGSTEAFF

V gene: TRBV14
J gene: TRBJ2-7
CDR3 protein: CASSQTASGSWYYEQYF

V gene: TRBV7-8
J gene: TRBJ2-1
CDR3 protein: CASSLVLRVTYNEQFF

V gene: TRBV11-3
J gene: TRBJ2-4
CDR3 protein: CASSSNRGLAKNIQYF

V gene: TRBV5-1
J gene: TRBJ1-2
CDR3 protein: CASRFGLPPLTNYGYTF

V gene: TRBV6-6
J gene: TRBJ1-1
CDR3 protein: CASSRGNTEAFF

V gene: TRBV28
J gene: TRBJ1-5
CDR3 protein: CASRRELSNQPQHF

V gene: TRBV4-3
J gene: TRBJ2-3
CDR3 protein: CASSQDLGAGQSTDTQYF

V gene: TRBV27
J gene: TRBJ2-7
CDR3 protein: CASSWAGTGGNEQYF

V gene: TRBV2
J gene: TRBJ2-2
CDR3 protein: CASSGPTGGLAGELFF

V gene: TRBV5-1
J gene: TRBJ1-1
CDR3 protein: CASSLGTGTVTEAFF

V gene: TRBV29-1
J gene: TRBJ1-2
CDR3 protein: CSVITRQDPLGYGYTF

V gene: TRBV28
J gene: TRBJ1-1
CDR3 protein: CASSLPSNTEAFF

V gene: TRBV28
J gene: TRBJ2-7
CDR3 protein: CASSTPLGEQYF

V gene: TRBV5-1
J gene: TRBJ2-3
CDR3 protein: CASSGGTGGSDTQYF

V gene: TRBV11-2
J gene: TRBJ2-7
CDR3 protein: CASSLDRGTYEQYF

V gene: TRBV6-2/TRBV6-3
J gene: TRBJ1-1
CDR3 protein: CASSFTLNTEAFF

V gene: TRBV20-1
J gene: TRBJ2-3
CDR3 protein: CSASDGASDSDTQYF

V gene: TRBV28
J gene: TRBJ1-5
CDR3 protein: CASSVTVGNQPQHF

V gene: TRBV28
J gene: TRBJ2-6
CDR3 protein: CASSSRLDSGANVLTF

V gene: TRBV7-8
J gene: TRBJ2-2
CDR3 protein: CASSLMRAGGHTGELFF

V gene: TRBV7-2
J gene: TRBJ2-6
CDR3 protein: CASSLDNSGANVLTF

V gene: TRBV3-1/TRBV3-2
J gene: TRBJ2-2
CDR3 protein: CASSRRDLSTGELFF

V gene: TRBV18
J gene: TRBJ1-4
CDR3 protein: CASSPTDRVYNEKLFF

V gene: TRBV4-1
J gene: TRBJ2-2
CDR3 protein: CASSEYPGGTGELFF

V gene: TRBV4-1
J gene: TRBJ2-1
CDR3 protein: CASSQDLPSPGLASYNEQFF

V gene: TRBV2
J gene: TRBJ1-2
CDR3 protein: CASSDTRVGGYTF

V gene: TRBV13
J gene: TRBJ1-3
CDR3 protein: CASSPGGRNTIYF

V gene: TRBV9
J gene: TRBJ1-2
CDR3 protein: CASSVGGGNYGYTF

V gene: TRBV5-4
J gene: TRBJ2-7
CDR3 protein: CASSPSAVSYEQYF

V gene: TRBV6-1
J gene: TRBJ1-5
CDR3 protein: CASSESVLGSSNQPQHF

V gene: TRBV12-3/TRBV12-4
J gene: TRBJ2-5
CDR3 protein: CASSPKEIQYF

V gene: TRBV28
J gene: TRBJ1-4
CDR3 protein: CASSLGGGMFVDATNEKLFF

V gene: TRBV28
J gene: TRBJ1-2
CDR3 protein: CASTTVTSYGYTF

V gene: TRBV4-3
J gene: TRBJ1-2
CDR3 protein: CASSSRGTGNYGYTF

V gene: TRBV2
J gene: TRBJ1-2
CDR3 protein: CASSARGLDGYTF

V gene: TRBV7-3
J gene: TRBJ2-5
CDR3 protein: CASSLTGGGGPTQETQYF

V gene: TRBV30
J gene: TRBJ2-5
CDR3 protein: CAWSVGTGSGETQYF

V gene: TRBV5-1
J gene: TRBJ2-7
CDR3 protein: CASSPATGTSGRYEQYF

V gene: TRBV19
J gene: TRBJ1-1
CDR3 protein: CASSRGQGNTEAFF